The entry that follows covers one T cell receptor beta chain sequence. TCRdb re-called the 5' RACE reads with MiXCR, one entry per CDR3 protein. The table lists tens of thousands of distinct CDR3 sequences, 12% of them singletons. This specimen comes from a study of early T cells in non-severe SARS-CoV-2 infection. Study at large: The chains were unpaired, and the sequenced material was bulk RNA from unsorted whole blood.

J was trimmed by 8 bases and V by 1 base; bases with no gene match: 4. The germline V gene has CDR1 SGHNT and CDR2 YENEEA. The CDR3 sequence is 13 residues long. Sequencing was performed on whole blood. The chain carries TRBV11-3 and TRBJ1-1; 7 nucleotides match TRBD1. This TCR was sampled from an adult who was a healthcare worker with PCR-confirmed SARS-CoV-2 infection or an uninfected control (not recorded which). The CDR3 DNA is TGTGCCAGCAGCTTAGCGGTACAGGGGGAAGCTTTCTTT. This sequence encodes CASSLAVQGEAFF.